This is a list of T cell receptor beta chains from one sample in a study of blood T cells in healthy people across ages. TCRdb processed the 5' RACE reads anew with MiXCR; each CDR3 protein has one entry. The sample lists about 1.8 million distinct CDR3 sequences; around 50% were seen once. Sequencing was performed on blood. These receptors all stem from a woman between 35 and 50 years old in good health. Both conserved end residues are part of each CDR3. A D gene is named only where the DNA matches it firmly. Rows give clone size only sometimes, using once, few, many, or a class for an expanded clone.

TRBV4-3,TRBD2,few,TRBJ2-3,CASSQLAGVGNTQYF,TGCGCCAGCAGCCAACTGGCGGGGGTGGGGAATACGCAGTATTTT
TRBV4-2,.,.,TRBJ2-1,CANSQDFGGLAYNEQFF,TGTGCCAACAGCCAAGACTTTGGAGGACTGGCGTACAATGAGCAGTTCTTC
TRBV7-2,.,.,TRBJ2-5,CASSLGGAGETRYF,TGTGCCAGCAGTTTGGGGGGGGCGGGAGAGACCCGGTACTTC
TRBV7-8,TRBD2,.,TRBJ2-5,CASSLYSGGLETQYF,TGTGCCAGCAGCTTATACAGCGGGGGATTAGAGACCCAGTACTTC
TRBV7-2,.,few,TRBJ2-7,CASSLAGIISYEQYF,TGTGCCAGCAGCTTAGCCGGCATAATTTCCTACGAGCAGTACTTC
TRBV20-1,.,.,TRBJ1-2,CSAGDNTYGYTF,TGCAGTGCTGGGGACAACACCTATGGCTACACCTTC
TRBV29-1,TRBD1,.,TRBJ2-1,CSVEKGGQGSQFF,TGCAGCGTTGAGAAGGGGGGACAGGGTAGCCAGTTCTTC
TRBV9,.,few,TRBJ2-3,CASSGTGPSADTQYF,TGTGCCAGCAGCGGGACTGGCCCCTCGGCAGATACGCAGTATTTT
TRBV4-2,TRBD2,few,TRBJ2-1,CASSQDSASGGYNEQFF,TGTGCCAGCAGCCAAGATTCGGCTAGCGGGGGGTACAATGAGCAGTTCTTC
TRBV20-1,TRBD1,.,TRBJ1-6,CSATPGTGGNSPLHF,TGCAGTGCTACCCCCGGGACAGGGGGAAATTCACCCCTCCACTTT
TRBV11-2,.,.,TRBJ2-7,CASSLSGSAEQYF,TGTGCCAGCAGCTTAAGCGGGTCCGCCGAGCAGTACTTC
TRBV28,.,.,TRBJ2-5,CASSVGSWGTQYF,TGTGCCAGCAGTGTGGGATCCTGGGGGACCCAGTACTTC
TRBV18,TRBD1,.,TRBJ2-3,CASSPRAGTGGADTQYF,TGTGCCAGCTCACCACGAGCAGGGACAGGGGGCGCAGATACGCAGTATTTT
TRBV4-2,TRBD2,few,TRBJ2-3,CASSQDNLAGGTDTQYF,TGTGCCAGCAGCCAAGATAACCTAGCGGGGGGGACAGATACGCAGTATTTT